The next 15 T cell receptor beta chains were all read from a single sample in a study of patients and donors after allogeneic stem cell transplantation. MiXCR was run by TCRdb on the RT-PCR reads, yielding one entry per CDR3 protein. The table lists roughly 940,000 distinct CDR3 sequences, roughly 18% of them singletons. The specimen was blood, either unsorted or a sorted T cell fraction (not recorded which). The source of these receptors is a human donor who was either an allogeneic HSCT recipient or a stem cell or donor lymphocyte infusion donor (not recorded which). It is not recorded whose cells these are; they may come from a transplant donor.

Ten or more counts support this clonotype. This chain joins TRBV12-3 or TRBV12-4 and TRBJ2-7; D remains unclear. This CDR3 region has 12 residues. Trimming shortened V by 7 bases and J by 4 bases, and 11 bases separated the two germline ends. DNA of the CDR3: TGTGCCAGCACCCGAGGTGGTTACGAGCAGTACTTC. It specifies CASTRGGYEQYF.

This clonotype was seen a few times. As DNA, the CDR3 is TGTGCCAGCAGCTTAACAGGGATTACAAATGAGCAGTTCTTC. It encodes CASSLTGITNEQFF. This chain joins TRBV7-8 and TRBJ2-1; D might be TRBD1 (6 bases). Between the trimmed V and J ends, which lost 2 bases and 7 bases, there was a span of 12 bases. CDR3 length equals 14 residues. Germline assignment: CDR1 SGHVS and CDR2 FQNEAQ.

The V call is TRBV7-3, the J call TRBJ2-2; 7 bases match TRBD2. Germline assignment: CDR1 SGHTA and CDR2 FQGTGA. The CDR3 loop spans 13 amino acids. The junction had 10 bases not matched to a gene; V was cut back by 5 bases and J by 13 bases. The CDR3 DNA reads as TGTGCCAGCAGCCCCCGTGGAGGGAGGGTGCTGTTTTTT. Encoded protein: CASSPRGGRVLFF.

The table lists this clonotype with a few counts. CDR3 loop: CAISGGTGARWEAFF. CDR3 DNA sequence: TGTGCCATCAGTGGCGGGACAGGGGCAAGGTGGGAAGCTTTCTTT. The V gene is TRBV10-3, the J gene TRBJ1-1, with 10 nucleotides matching TRBD1. The CDR3 spans 15 residues. The V gene end was trimmed by 4 bases and the J gene end by 8 bases; junction bases not matched to a gene: 10. Germline V gene sequence: CDR1 ENHRY, CDR2 SYGVKD.

The V call is TRBV30, the J call TRBJ1-4; unclear D gene. CDR3 length: 13 amino acids. Trimming took 5 bases from V and 6 from J, leaving 13 bases between them. Germline CDR1 and CDR2: GTSNPN and SVGIG (reference sequence). The CDR3 region is CAWGGGAYEKLFF. The CDR3 bases are TGTGCCTGGGGTGGTGGAGCTTATGAAAAACTGTTTTTT.

V is TRBV18 and J is TRBJ2-7; 7 bases fit TRBD2. The germline gives CDR1 KGHSH, CDR2 LQKENI. V lost 2 bases, J lost 1 base, and 5 bases stayed unmatched. The CDR3 sequence is 15 residues long. The CDR3 nucleotides are TGTGCCAGCTCACCAAAGCGGGATGGGTCCTACGAGCAGTACTTC. Amino acids: CASSPKRDGSYEQYF.

The chain links TRBV2 to TRBJ2-4; D is uncertain. CDR3 length: 14 residues. Trimming took off 8 bases at V and 0 bases at J, with 11 bases between the two ends. The germline CDR1 and CDR2 sequences are SNHLY and FYNNEI. CDR3 DNA sequence: TGTGCCAGCGCTCTCCCGTTAGCCAAAAACATTCAGTACTTC. Residues: CASALPLAKNIQYF.

This clonotype was found a few times. This chain links TRBV12-3 or TRBV12-4 with TRBJ2-7, with D unclear. The V and J ends lost 3 bases and 2 bases respectively, with 11 bases between them. CDR3 length equals 14 residues. This CDR3 is CASSLLGPTYEQYF. The CDR3, as DNA: TGTGCCAGCAGTTTGCTGGGTCCAACCTACGAGCAGTACTTC.

The chain links TRBV6-1 to TRBJ2-1; D remains ambiguous. The V gene lost 6 bases and the J gene lost 0 bases, with 15 bases spanning the gap. CDR1 and CDR2 from the germline V gene are MNHNS and SASEGT. This CDR3 has 16 amino acids. The CDR3: CASRNLRWRSYNEQFF. The DNA of the CDR3 is TGTGCCAGCAGGAATTTACGTTGGCGCTCCTACAATGAGCAGTTCTTC.

J is TRBJ2-7 and V is TRBV27; D not certain. Per the germline V gene, CDR1 is MNHEY and CDR2 is SMNVEV (reference sequence). Between the trimmed V and J ends, which lost 5 bases and 2 bases, there was a span of 10 bases. The CDR3 loop spans 13 amino acids. The CDR3 DNA follows: TGTGCCAGCAGTCGGACGTTCCCCTACGAGCAGTACTTC. Translating gives CASSRTFPYEQYF.

CDR3: CASSRHETGSYEQYF. Here the CDR3 DNA reads TGCGCCAGCAGCCGCCACGAGACAGGATCCTACGAGCAGTACTTC. The genes are TRBV4-1 and TRBJ2-7; D perhaps matches TRBD1 (6 bases). Germline CDR1 is MGHRA and CDR2 is YSYEKL. The CDR3 extends over 15 amino acids. V was trimmed by 4 bases and J by 1 base, leaving 14 bases between them.

The V and J genes are TRBV27 and TRBJ2-1; TRBD2 matches at 8 bases. The CDR3 extends over 15 amino acids. V dropped 2 bases and J dropped 6; count of bases not matched to a gene: 6. Germline V gene sequence: CDR1 MNHEY, CDR2 SMNVEV (reference sequence). This CDR3 reads CASSLRLAGRNEQFF. CDR3 DNA sequence: TGTGCCAGCAGTTTACGGCTAGCGGGTCGCAATGAGCAGTTCTTC.

This clonotype occurred a few times. The chain uses TRBV27 and TRBJ2-3; no definite D call. The germline V and J ends were trimmed by 4 bases and 2 bases, with 7 bases remaining between them. This CDR3 is 13 amino acids long. Looked up from germline, CDR1 is MNHEY and CDR2 is SMNVEV (reference sequence). As DNA, the CDR3 is TGTGCCAGCAGTTCTGCCGTCACAGATACGCAGTATTTT. Translating it yields CASSSAVTDTQYF.

A few counts support this clonotype. This chain uses TRBV27 with TRBJ1-4; 7 nucleotides agree with TRBD1. V lost 4 bases to trimming and J lost 7 bases; unmatched junction nucleotides: 6. Per the germline V gene, CDR1 is MNHEY and CDR2 is SMNVEV (reference sequence). The CDR3 sequence is 14 residues long. CDR3 region: CASSYRGRGEKLFF. CDR3 bases: TGTGCCAGCAGTTACAGGGGTCGGGGTGAAAAACTGTTTTTT.

The CDR3 region is CASSSHPWTSGYTGELFF. CDR3 DNA sequence: TGTGCCAGCAGCTCTCACCCATGGACTAGCGGTTACACCGGGGAGCTGTTTTTT. This chain uses TRBV7-3 with TRBJ2-2, with 10 bases matching TRBD2. The CDR3 totals 18 residues. V lost 4 bases, J lost 3 bases, and 11 bases stayed unmatched. Germline V gives CDR1 SGHTA, CDR2 FQGTGA.